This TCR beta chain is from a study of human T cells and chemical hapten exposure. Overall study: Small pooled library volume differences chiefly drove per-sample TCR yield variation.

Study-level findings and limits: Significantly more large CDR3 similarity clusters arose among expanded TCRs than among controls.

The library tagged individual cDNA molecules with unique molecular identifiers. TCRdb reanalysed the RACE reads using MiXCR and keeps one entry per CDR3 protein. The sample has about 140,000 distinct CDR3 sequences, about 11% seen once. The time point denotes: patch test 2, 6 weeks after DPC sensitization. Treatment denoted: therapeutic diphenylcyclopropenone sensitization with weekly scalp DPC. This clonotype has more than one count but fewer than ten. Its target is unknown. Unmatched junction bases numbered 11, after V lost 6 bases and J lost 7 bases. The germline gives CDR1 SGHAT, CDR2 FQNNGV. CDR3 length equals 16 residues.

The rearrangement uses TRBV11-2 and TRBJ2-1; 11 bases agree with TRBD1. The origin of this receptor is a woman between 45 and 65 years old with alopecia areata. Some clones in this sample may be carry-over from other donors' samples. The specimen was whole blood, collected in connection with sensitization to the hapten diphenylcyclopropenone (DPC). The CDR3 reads CASSRRGTGGRNEQFF. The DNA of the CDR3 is TGTGCCAGCAGTCGGAGAGGGACAGGGGGACGTAATGAGCAGTTCTTC.